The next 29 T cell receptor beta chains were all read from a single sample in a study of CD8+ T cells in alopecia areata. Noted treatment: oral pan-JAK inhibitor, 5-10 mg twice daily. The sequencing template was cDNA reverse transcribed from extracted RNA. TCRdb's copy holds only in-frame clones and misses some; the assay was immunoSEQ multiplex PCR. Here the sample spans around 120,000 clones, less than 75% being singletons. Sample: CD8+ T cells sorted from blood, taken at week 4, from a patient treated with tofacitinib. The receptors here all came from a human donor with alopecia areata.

The CDR3 spells CASSLGNLYTF. The CDR3 DNA reads TGCGCCAGCAGCTTGGGGAATCTCTACACCTTC. The chain links TRBV5-1 to TRBJ1-2; no clear D gene. This CDR3 contains 11 residues. CDR1 is SGHRS and CDR2 is YFSETQ in the germline V gene. Trimming pared 0 bases from V and 10 bases from J, leaving 7 bases between.

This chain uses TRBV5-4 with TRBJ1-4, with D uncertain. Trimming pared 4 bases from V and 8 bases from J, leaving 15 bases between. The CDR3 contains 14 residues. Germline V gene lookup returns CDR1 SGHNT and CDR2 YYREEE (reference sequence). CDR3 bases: TGTGCCAGCAGCGTGATGGGTAGCTGGGAAAAACTGTTTTTT. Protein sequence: CASSVMGSWEKLFF. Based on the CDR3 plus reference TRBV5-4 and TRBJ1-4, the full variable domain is ETGVTQSPTHLIKTRGQQVTLRCSSQSGHNTVSWYQQALGQGPQFIFQYYREEENGRGNFPPRFSGLQFPNYSSELNVNALELDDSALYLCASSVMGSWEKLFFGSGTQLSVL.

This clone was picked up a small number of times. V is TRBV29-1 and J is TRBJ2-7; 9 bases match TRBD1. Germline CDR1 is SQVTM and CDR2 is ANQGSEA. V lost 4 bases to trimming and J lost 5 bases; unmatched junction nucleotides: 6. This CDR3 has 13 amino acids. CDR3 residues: CSVALRTGDEQYF. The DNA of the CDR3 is TGCAGCGTTGCCCTCCGGACAGGGGACGAGCAGTACTTC.

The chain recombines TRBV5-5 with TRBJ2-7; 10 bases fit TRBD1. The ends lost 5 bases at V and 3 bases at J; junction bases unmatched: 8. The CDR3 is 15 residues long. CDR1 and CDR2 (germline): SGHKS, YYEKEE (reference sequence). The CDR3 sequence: CASSTPGQGIYEQYF. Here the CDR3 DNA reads TGTGCCAGCAGTACTCCGGGACAGGGGATCTACGAGCAGTACTTC.

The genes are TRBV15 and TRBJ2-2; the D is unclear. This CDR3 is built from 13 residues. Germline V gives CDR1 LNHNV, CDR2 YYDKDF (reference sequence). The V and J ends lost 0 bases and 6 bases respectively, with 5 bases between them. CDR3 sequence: CATSRDMAGELFF. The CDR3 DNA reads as TGTGCCACCAGCAGAGATATGGCCGGGGAGCTGTTTTTT. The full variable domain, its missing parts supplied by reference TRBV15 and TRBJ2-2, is DAMVIQNPRYQVTQFGKPVTLSCSQTLNHNVMYWYQQKSSQAPKLLFHYYDKDFNNEADTPDNFQSRRPNTSFCFLDIRSPGLGDTAMYLCATSRDMAGELFFGEGSRLTVL.

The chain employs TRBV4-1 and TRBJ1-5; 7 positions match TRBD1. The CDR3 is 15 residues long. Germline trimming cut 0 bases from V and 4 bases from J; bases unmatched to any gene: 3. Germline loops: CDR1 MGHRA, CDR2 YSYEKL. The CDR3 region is CASSQDGDRNQPQHF. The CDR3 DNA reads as TGCGCCAGCAGCCAAGATGGGGACAGAAATCAGCCCCAGCATTTT.

Written as DNA, the CDR3 is TGTGCCAGCAGACCGGGACGGACCCCCTACGAGCAGTACTTC. Its protein is CASRPGRTPYEQYF. The V call is TRBV28, the J call TRBJ2-7; perhaps D is TRBD1 or TRBD2 (5 bases each). Per germline, CDR1 MDHEN and CDR2 SYDVKM. This CDR3 spans 14 amino acids. The V gene lost 6 bases and the J gene lost 2 bases, with 14 bases spanning the gap. Filled out from reference TRBV28 and TRBJ2-7, the complete variable domain reads DVKVTQSSRYLVKRTGEKVFLECVQDMDHENMFWYRQDPGLGLRLIYFSYDVKMKEKGDIPEGYSVSREKKERFSLILESASTNQTSMYLCASRPGRTPYEQYFGPGTRLTVT.

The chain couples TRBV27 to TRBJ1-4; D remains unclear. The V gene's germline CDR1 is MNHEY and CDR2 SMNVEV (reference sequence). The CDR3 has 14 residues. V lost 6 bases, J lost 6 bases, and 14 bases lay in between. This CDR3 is CASSPSAADEKLFF. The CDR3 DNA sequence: TGTGCCAGCAGCCCATCCGCTGCGGATGAAAAACTGTTTTTT.

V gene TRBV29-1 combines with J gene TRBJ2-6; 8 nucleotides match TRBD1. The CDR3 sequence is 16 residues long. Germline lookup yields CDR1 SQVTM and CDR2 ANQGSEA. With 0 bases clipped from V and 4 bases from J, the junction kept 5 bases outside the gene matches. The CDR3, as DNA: TGCAGCGTTGAAGACTCAGGGGGCGGAGGGGCCAACGTCCTGACTTTC. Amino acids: CSVEDSGGGGANVLTF.

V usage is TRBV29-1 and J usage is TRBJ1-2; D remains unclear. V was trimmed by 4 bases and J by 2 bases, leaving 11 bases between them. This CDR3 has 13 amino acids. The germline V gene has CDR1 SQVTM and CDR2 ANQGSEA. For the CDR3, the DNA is TGCAGCGTTGTCATGGTATCCAACTATGGCTACACCTTC. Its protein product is CSVVMVSNYGYTF.

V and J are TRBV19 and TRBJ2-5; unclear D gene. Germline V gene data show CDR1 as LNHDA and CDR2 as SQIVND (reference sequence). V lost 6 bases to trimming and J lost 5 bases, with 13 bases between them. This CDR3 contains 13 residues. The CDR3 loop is CASSGQTRETQYF. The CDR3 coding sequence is TGTGCCAGTAGCGGCCAAACCAGGGAGACCCAGTACTTC.

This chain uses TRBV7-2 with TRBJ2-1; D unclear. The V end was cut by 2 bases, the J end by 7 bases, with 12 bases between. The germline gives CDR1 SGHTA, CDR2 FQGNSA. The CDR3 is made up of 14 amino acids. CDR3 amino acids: CASSLSPSWNEQFF. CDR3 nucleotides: TGTGCCAGCAGCTTAAGTCCGAGTTGGAATGAGCAGTTCTTC.

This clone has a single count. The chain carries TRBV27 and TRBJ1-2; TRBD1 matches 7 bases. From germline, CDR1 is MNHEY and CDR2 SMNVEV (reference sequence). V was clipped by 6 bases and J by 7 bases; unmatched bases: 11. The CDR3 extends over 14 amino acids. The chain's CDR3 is CASSPGEGAGGYTF. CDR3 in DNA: TGTGCCAGCAGCCCTGGGGAGGGGGCAGGTGGCTACACCTTC.

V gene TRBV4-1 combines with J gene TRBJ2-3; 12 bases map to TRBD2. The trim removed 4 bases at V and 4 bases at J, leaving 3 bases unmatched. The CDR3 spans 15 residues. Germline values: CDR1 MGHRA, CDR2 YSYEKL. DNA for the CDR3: TGCGCCAGCAGCCCTAGCGGGGGGGCAGCAGATACGCAGTATTTT. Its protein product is CASSPSGGAADTQYF.

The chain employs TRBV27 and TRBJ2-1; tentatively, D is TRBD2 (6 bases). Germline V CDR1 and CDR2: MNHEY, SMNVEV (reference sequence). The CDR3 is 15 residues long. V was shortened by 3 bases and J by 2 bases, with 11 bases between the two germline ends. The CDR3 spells CASSFIGRTYNEQFF. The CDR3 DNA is TGTGCCAGCAGTTTCATAGGGAGGACCTACAATGAGCAGTTCTTC.

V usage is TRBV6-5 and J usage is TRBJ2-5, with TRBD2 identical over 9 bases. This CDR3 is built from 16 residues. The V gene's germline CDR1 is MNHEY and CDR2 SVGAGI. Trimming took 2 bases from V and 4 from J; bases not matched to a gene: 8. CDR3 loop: CASSYKRGVWPETQYF. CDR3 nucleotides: TGTGCCAGCAGTTACAAGCGGGGGGTTTGGCCAGAGACCCAGTACTTC.

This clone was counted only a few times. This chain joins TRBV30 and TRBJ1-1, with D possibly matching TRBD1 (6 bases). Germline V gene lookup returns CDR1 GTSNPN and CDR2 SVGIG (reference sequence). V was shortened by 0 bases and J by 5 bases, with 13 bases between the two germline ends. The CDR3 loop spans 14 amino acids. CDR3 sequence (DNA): TGTGCCTGGAGTGTACCAGACAGGTATACTGAAGCTTTCTTT. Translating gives CAWSVPDRYTEAFF.

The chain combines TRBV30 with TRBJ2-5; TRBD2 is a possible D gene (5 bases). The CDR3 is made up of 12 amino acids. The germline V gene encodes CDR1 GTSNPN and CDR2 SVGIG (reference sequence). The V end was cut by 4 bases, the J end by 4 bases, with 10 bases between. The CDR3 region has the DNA TGTGCCTGGACTAGCTTGCGAGAGACCCAGTACTTC. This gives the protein CAWTSLRETQYF.

CDR3 coding DNA: TGTGCCAGCAGCGTAGAGGGACTAGCGGGTGCAGATACGCAGTATTTT. Translation: CASSVEGLAGADTQYF. The gene calls are TRBV9 and TRBJ2-3; 12 positions match TRBD2. After removal of 0 bases from V and 4 bases from J, the junction contained 3 bases not matched to a gene. This CDR3 has 16 residues. Per germline, CDR1 SGDLS and CDR2 YYNGEE.

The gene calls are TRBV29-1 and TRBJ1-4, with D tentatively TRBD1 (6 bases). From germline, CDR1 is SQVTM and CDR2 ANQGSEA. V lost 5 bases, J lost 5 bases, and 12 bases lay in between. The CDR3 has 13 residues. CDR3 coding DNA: TGCAGCGTTCGACAGGCCATGAATGAAAAACTGTTTTTT. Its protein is CSVRQAMNEKLFF.

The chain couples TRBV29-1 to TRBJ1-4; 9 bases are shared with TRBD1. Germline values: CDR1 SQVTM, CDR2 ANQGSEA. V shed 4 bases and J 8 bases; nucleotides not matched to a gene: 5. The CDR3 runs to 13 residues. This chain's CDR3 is CSVAGTGKEKLFF. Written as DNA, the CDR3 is TGCAGCGTTGCTGGGACAGGGAAGGAAAAACTGTTTTTT.

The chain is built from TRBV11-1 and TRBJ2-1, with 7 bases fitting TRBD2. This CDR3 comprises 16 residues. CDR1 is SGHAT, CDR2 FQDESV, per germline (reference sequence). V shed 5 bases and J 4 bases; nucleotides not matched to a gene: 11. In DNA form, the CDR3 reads TGTGCCAGCAGCCCACCCGGGGGGACGCCGTACAATGAGCAGTTCTTC. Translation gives CASSPPGGTPYNEQFF.

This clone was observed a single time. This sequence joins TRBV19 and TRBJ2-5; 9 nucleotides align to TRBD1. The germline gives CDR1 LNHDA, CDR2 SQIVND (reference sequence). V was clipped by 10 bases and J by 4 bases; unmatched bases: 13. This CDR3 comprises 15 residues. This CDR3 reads CATWTGAFPTETQYF. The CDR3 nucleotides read TGTGCCACTTGGACAGGGGCCTTTCCCACAGAGACCCAGTACTTC.

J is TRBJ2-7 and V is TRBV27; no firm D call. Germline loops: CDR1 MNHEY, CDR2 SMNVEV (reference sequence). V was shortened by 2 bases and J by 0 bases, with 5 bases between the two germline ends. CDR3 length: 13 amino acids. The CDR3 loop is CASSLGLSYEQYF. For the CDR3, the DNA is TGTGCCAGCAGTTTAGGCCTCTCCTACGAGCAGTACTTC.

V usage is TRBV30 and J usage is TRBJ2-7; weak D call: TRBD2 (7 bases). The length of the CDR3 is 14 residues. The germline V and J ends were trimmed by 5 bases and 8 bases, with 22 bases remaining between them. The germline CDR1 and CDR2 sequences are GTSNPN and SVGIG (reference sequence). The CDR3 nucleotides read TGTGCCTGGGGGAGGGACAACCACCCCTCCCAGCAGTACTTC. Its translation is CAWGRDNHPSQQYF.

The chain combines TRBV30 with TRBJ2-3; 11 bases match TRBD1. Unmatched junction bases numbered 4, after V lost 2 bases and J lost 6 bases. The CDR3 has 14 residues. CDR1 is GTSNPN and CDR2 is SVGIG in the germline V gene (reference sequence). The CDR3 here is CAWSSGQGDDTQYF. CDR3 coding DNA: TGTGCCTGGAGTTCGGGACAGGGGGATGATACGCAGTATTTT.

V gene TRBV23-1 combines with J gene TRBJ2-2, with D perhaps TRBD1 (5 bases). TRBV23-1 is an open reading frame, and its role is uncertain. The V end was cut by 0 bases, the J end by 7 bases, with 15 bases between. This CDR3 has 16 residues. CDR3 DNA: TGCGCCAGCAGTCAATCCGCAGGGCGGAATGGCGGGGAGCTGTTTTTT. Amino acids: CASSQSAGRNGGELFF.

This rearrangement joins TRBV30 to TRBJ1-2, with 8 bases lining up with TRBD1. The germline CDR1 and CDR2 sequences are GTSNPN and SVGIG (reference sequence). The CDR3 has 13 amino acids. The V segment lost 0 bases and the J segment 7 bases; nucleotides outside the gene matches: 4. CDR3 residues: CAWSVAQGGGYTF. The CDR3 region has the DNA TGTGCCTGGAGTGTAGCACAGGGGGGTGGCTACACCTTC.

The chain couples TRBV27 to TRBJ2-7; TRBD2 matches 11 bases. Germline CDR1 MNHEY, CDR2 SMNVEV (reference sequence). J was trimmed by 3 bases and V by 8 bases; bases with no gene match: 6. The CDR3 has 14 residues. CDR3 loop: CASQTGTSGYEQYF. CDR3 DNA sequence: TGTGCCAGCCAGACCGGGACTAGCGGCTACGAGCAGTACTTC.